The 21 T cell receptor beta chains reported below all come from one sample, sequenced in a study of blood T cell repertoires in COVID-19. TCRdb keeps only in-frame clones here, not all; method: immunoSEQ multiplex PCR. Seen here are approximately 200,000 clones, just under 85% observed once, and the top ten hold approximately 6.9%. Input material: peripheral blood. The origin of the receptors is a human donor with acute or convalescent COVID-19. The donor label of this sample is uncertain.

The chain has TRBV28 and TRBJ1-2; 9 bases are a match to TRBD1. Germline CDR1 reads MDHEN; CDR2 reads SYDVKM. V trimming: 5 bases; J trimming: 4 bases; junction bases outside the gene matches: 8. The CDR3 has 15 residues. The CDR3: CASSRPGQGSYGYTF. CDR3 sequence (DNA): TGTGCCAGCAGTCGGCCGGGACAGGGAAGCTATGGCTACACCTTC.

The chain joins TRBV5-4 to TRBJ1-6, with a tentative D call TRBD1 (5 bases). In germline, CDR1 is SGHNT, CDR2 YYREEE (reference sequence). V was pared by 4 bases and J by 7 bases, with 15 bases between. The CDR3 is 15 residues long. Here the CDR3 reads CASSPARGGNSPLHF. CDR3 sequence (DNA): TGTGCCAGCAGCCCCGCACGCGGGGGGAATTCACCCCTCCACTTT. The whole variable domain, filled in from reference TRBV5-4 and TRBJ1-6, reads ETGVTQSPTHLIKTRGQQVTLRCSSQSGHNTVSWYQQALGQGPQFIFQYYREEENGRGNFPPRFSGLQFPNYSSELNVNALELDDSALYLCASSPARGGNSPLHFGNGTRLTVT.

Remarks on this clone: Other DNA sequences from this sample encode an identical CDR3 as well. The chain joins TRBV12-3 or TRBV12-4 to TRBJ1-1; TRBD1 might be the D (5 bases). V lost 3 bases and J 4 bases, leaving 9 bases between the germline ends. This CDR3 has 13 amino acids. CDR3 in amino acids: CASSFRVSTEAFF. In DNA form, the CDR3 reads TGTGCCAGCAGTTTCAGGGTTTCCACTGAAGCTTTCTTT.

This chain joins TRBV28 and TRBJ2-2; D ambiguous. The CDR3 has 13 amino acids. V was shortened by 5 bases and J by 2 bases, with 6 bases between the two germline ends. Germline V gene sequence: CDR1 MDHEN, CDR2 SYDVKM. The CDR3 sequence: CASSALNTGELFF. The CDR3, as DNA: TGTGCCAGCAGTGCACTTAACACCGGGGAGCTGTTTTTT.

V usage is TRBV7-9 and J usage is TRBJ2-5; 10 nucleotides align to TRBD1. J lost 5 bases, V lost 6 bases, and 6 bases had no gene match. Germline-derived CDR1 and CDR2 are SEHNR and FQNEAQ (reference sequence). This CDR3 spans 14 amino acids. The CDR3 sequence is CASSRQGAHETQYF. The CDR3 nucleotides are TGTGCCAGCAGTCGACAGGGGGCTCACGAGACCCAGTACTTC. The full variable domain, completed using reference TRBV7-9 and TRBJ2-5, is DTGVSQNPRHKITKRGQNVTFRCDPISEHNRLYWYRQTLGQGPEFLTYFQNEAQLEKSRLLSDRFSAERPKGSFSTLEIQRTEQGDSAMYLCASSRQGAHETQYFGPGTRLLVL.

This sequence joins TRBV24-1 and TRBJ1-1; possibly TRBD1 for D (5 bases). Trimming left V 10 bases short and J 7 bases short, with 9 bases between. CDR3 length equals 10 residues. From germline, CDR1 is KGHDR and CDR2 SFDVKD. In DNA, the CDR3 is TGTGCCACAGGGGAGGGTGAAGCTTTCTTT. Translating it yields CATGEGEAFF.

This clone came up once. The V call is TRBV10-3, the J call TRBJ1-1; D unresolved. Between the trimmed V and J ends, which lost 5 bases and 2 bases, there was a span of 15 bases. Germline V gene data show CDR1 as ENHRY and CDR2 as SYGVKD. The CDR3 sequence is 15 residues long. CDR3 residues: CAISPTPGQNTEAFF. DNA for the CDR3: TGTGCCATCAGTCCTACCCCGGGTCAAAACACTGAAGCTTTCTTT.

This clone occurred a few times. The V call is TRBV4-2, the J call TRBJ1-2; TRBD1 might be the D (5 bases). CDR1 and CDR2 from the germline V gene are LGHNA and YNFKEQ. V was trimmed by 0 bases and J by 6 bases, leaving 17 bases between them. The CDR3 is 16 amino acids. In DNA form, the CDR3 reads TGTGCCAGCAGCCAAGAAGAGGGGCCTCGGGAGGATGGCTACACCTTC. Translated: CASSQEEGPREDGYTF.

The chain couples TRBV3-1 (or the pseudogene TRBV3-2) to TRBJ1-6, with TRBD1 as a possible D gene (6 bases). CDR1 and CDR2 from the germline V gene are LGHDT and YNNKEL (reference sequence). V was cut by 0 bases and J by 11 bases, with 11 bases left in between. The CDR3 has 14 residues. As DNA, the CDR3 is TGTGCCAGCAGCCAAGATGCGACAGGCCCACCCCTCCACTTT. Translating it yields CASSQDATGPPLHF.

The gene calls are TRBV7-2 and TRBJ1-4; D remains unclear. The germline V gene has CDR1 SGHTA and CDR2 FQGNSA. This CDR3 is 13 amino acids long. V was cut by 1 base and J by 7 bases, with 7 bases left in between. CDR3 in amino acids: CASSLVGGEKLFF. CDR3 sequence (DNA): TGTGCCAGCAGCTTAGTGGGAGGTGAAAAACTGTTTTTT.

The V and J genes are TRBV5-1 and TRBJ2-3; possible D gene TRBD2, 5 bases. This CDR3 region has 14 residues. Germline V gives CDR1 SGHRS, CDR2 YFSETQ. V dropped 0 bases and J dropped 6 bases, with 11 bases sitting between them. The CDR3 protein is CASSLAEGLDTQYF. In DNA form, the CDR3 reads TGCGCCAGCAGCTTGGCCGAGGGTCTGGATACGCAGTATTTT.

The V gene is TRBV3-1 (or the pseudogene TRBV3-2), the J gene TRBJ2-7; 12 bases fit TRBD1. With V trimmed by 4 bases and J by 6 bases, 7 bases remained unmatched. Germline lookup yields CDR1 LGHDT and CDR2 YNNKEL (reference sequence). The CDR3 runs to 15 residues. CDR3 amino acids: CASSRFRDRGREQYF. The CDR3 coding sequence is TGTGCCAGCAGCCGTTTCCGGGACAGGGGGCGCGAGCAGTACTTC.

The CDR3 loop is CASSRTSGSVETQYF. For the CDR3, the DNA is TGTGCCAGCAGCCGGACTAGCGGGAGTGTGGAGACCCAGTACTTC. V gene TRBV6-5 combines with J gene TRBJ2-5; the match to TRBD2 covers 13 bases. Germline loops: CDR1 MNHEY, CDR2 SVGAGI. The CDR3 length is 15 residues. V lost 6 bases and J lost 5; bases outside the gene matches: 6.

The rearrangement links TRBV6-5 to TRBJ1-2; 10 bases line up with TRBD1. This CDR3 is 15 amino acids long. Germline V gene data show CDR1 as MNHEY and CDR2 as SVGAGI. After removal of 7 bases from V and 0 bases from J, the junction contained 5 bases not matched to a gene. The CDR3 DNA follows: TGTGCCAGCAAGCACGGGACAGGGGCTAACTATGGCTACACCTTC. Translating gives CASKHGTGANYGYTF.

J is TRBJ1-2 and V is TRBV12-5; unclear D gene. V was trimmed by 5 bases and J by 8 bases, leaving 18 bases between them. CDR3 length: 14 amino acids. In germline, CDR1 is LGHNT, CDR2 FRNRAP. DNA for the CDR3: TGTGCTAGTGGTCACCCGAGACAAAGACACGGCTACACCTTC. Translated: CASGHPRQRHGYTF.

The CDR3 here is CASSEWGTGKLFF. CDR3 DNA: TGTGCCAGCAGTGAGTGGGGGACTGGAAAACTGTTTTTT. The rearrangement uses TRBV25-1 and TRBJ1-4; D may be TRBD1 (5 bases). CDR3 size: 13 residues. Germline-derived CDR1 and CDR2 are MGHDK and SYGVNS. V lost 3 bases to trimming and J lost 10 bases, with 12 bases between them.

The chain has TRBV6-1 and TRBJ2-3; D is unresolved. Trimming removed 3 bases at V and 6 bases at J, with 10 bases between. The CDR3 is 13 amino acids. The V gene's germline CDR1 is MNHNS and CDR2 SASEGT. The CDR3 protein is CASSDPIRDTQYF. The CDR3 nucleotides are TGTGCCAGCAGTGACCCTATCCGCGATACGCAGTATTTT.

The rearrangement links TRBV19 to TRBJ2-6; 11 positions agree with TRBD2. CDR3 length equals 19 residues. Losses at the gene ends were 4 bases for V and 0 bases for J; bases not matched to a gene: 8. Looked up from germline, CDR1 is LNHDA and CDR2 is SQIVND (reference sequence). Here the CDR3 reads CASSRLAGGPGSGANVLTF. CDR3 coding DNA: TGTGCCAGTAGTAGATTAGCGGGAGGGCCCGGCTCTGGGGCCAACGTCCTGACTTTC.

This clone has just one count. This chain connects TRBV6-5 to TRBJ2-1; 7 nucleotides line up with TRBD2. Germline V CDR1 and CDR2: MNHEY, SVGAGI. The V and J ends lost 5 bases and 6 bases, in that order; junction bases with no gene match: 7. There are 14 residues in the CDR3. The CDR3: CASSRRREGNEQFF. CDR3 coding DNA: TGTGCCAGCAGTAGGCGGAGGGAGGGCAATGAGCAGTTCTTC.

The chain uses TRBV7-6 and TRBJ2-2; D is possibly TRBD2 (5 bases). The germline gives CDR1 SGHVS, CDR2 FNYEAQ. Trimming left V 5 bases short and J 6 bases short, with 16 bases between. The CDR3 runs to 15 residues. The CDR3 DNA reads TGTGCCAGCAGCCCTAGGGCTAGCCCCCCCGGGGAGCTGTTTTTT. Protein: CASSPRASPPGELFF.

The chain carries TRBV9 and TRBJ2-5; 14 bases align to TRBD2. The CDR3 totals 16 residues. Germline CDR1 reads SGDLS; CDR2 reads YYNGEE. J gave up 3 bases and V 4 bases, and 5 bases lay outside the gene matches. In DNA, the CDR3 is TGTGCCAGCAGCCGCCAGGGACTAGCGGGAGAAGAGACCCAGTACTTC. Translation: CASSRQGLAGEETQYF.